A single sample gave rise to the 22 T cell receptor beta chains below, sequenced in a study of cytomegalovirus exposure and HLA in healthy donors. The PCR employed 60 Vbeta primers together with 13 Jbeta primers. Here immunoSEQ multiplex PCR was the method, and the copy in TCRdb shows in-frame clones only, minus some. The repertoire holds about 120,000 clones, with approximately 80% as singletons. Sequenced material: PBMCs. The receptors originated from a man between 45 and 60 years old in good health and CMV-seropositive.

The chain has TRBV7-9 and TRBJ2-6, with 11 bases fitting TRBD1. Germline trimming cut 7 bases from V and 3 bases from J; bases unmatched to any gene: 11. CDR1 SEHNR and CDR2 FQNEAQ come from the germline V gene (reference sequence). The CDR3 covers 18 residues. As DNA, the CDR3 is TGTGCCAGCAAACCTACCGGGACAGGGGGAAGTGGGGCCAACGTCCTGACTTTC. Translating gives CASKPTGTGGSGANVLTF.

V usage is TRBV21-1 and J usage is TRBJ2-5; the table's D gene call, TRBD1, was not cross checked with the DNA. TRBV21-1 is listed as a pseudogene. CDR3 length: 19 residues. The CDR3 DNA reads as TGTGCCAGCAGCAAAGAGGGGACAGGGGAAGATCCCCACCAAGAGACCCAGTACTTC. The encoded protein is CASSKEGTGEDPHQETQYF.

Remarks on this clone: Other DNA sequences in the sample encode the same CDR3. CDR3 residues: CASTPQGADEQYF. CDR3 sequence (DNA): TGTGCCAGCACTCCCCAGGGGGCGGACGAGCAGTACTTC. This chain links TRBV6-5 with TRBJ2-5; 8 bases map to TRBD1. The J call may be incorrect, as the DNA end agrees better with TRBJ2-7. CDR1 and CDR2 (germline): MNHEY, SVGAGI. The CDR3 has 13 residues.

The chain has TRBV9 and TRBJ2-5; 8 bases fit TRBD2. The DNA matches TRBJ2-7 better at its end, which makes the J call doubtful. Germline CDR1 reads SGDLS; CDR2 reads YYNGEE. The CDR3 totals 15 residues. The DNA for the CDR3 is TGTGCCAGCAGTCCTACCGGGACTAGATCCTACGAGCAGTACTTC. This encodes CASSPTGTRSYEQYF.

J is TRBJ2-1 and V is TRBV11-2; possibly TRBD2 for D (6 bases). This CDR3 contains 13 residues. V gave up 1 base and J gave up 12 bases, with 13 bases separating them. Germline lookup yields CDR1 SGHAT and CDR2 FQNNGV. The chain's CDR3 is CASSLVIAAGQFF. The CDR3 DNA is TGTGCCAGCAGCTTAGTTATAGCGGCGGGGCAGTTCTTC.

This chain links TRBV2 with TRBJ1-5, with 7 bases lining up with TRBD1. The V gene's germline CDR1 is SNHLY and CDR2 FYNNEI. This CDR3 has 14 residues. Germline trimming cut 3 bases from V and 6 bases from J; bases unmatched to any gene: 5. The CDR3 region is CASSDHRGTQPQHF. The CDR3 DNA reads TGTGCCAGCAGTGATCACAGGGGAACTCAGCCCCAGCATTTT. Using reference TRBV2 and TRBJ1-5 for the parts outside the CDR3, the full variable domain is EPEVTQTPSHQVTQMGQEVILRCVPISNHLYFYWYRQILGQKVEFLVSFYNNEISEKSEIFDDQFSVERPDGSNFTLKIRSTKLEDSAMYFCASSDHRGTQPQHFGDGTRLSIL.

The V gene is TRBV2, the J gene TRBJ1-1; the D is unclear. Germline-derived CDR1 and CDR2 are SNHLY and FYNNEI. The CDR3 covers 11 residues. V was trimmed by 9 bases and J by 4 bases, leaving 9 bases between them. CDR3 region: CARRPGTEAFF. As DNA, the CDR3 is TGTGCCAGAAGGCCAGGCACTGAAGCTTTCTTT.

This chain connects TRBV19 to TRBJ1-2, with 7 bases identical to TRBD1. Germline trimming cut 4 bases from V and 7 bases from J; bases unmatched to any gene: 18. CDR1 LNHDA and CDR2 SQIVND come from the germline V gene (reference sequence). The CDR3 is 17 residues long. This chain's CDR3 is CASSTRKGTAFRGGYTF. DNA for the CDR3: TGTGCCAGTAGTACTAGAAAGGGGACAGCGTTCCGGGGTGGCTACACCTTC.

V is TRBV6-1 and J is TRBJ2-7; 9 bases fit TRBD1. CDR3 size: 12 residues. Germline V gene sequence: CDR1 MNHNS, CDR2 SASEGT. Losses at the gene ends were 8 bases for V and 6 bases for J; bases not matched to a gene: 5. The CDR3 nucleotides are TGTGCCAGCGCTGGGGACAGGGCCGAGCAGTACTTC. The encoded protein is CASAGDRAEQYF.

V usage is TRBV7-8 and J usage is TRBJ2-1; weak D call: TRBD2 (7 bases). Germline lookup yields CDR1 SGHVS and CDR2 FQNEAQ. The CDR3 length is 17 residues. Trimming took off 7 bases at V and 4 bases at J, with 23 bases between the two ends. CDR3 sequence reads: CASTPRGGSGLYNEQFF. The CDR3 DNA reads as TGTGCCAGCACCCCCCGAGGGGGTAGCGGGCTATACAATGAGCAGTTCTTC.

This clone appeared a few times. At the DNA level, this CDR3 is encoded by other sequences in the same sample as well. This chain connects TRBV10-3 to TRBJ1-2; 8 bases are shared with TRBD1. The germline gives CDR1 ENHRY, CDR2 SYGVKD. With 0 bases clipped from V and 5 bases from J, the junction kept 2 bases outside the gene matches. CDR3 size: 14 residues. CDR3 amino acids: CAISESTGGYGYTF. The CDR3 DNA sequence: TGTGCCATCAGTGAGTCAACAGGGGGGTATGGCTACACCTTC.

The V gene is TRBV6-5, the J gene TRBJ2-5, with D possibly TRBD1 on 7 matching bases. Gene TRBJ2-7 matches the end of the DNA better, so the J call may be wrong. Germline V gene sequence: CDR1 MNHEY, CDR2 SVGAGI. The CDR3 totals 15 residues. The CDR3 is CASSYQPGGGHEQYF. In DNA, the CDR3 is TGTGCCAGCAGTTACCAACCAGGGGGAGGACACGAGCAGTACTTC.

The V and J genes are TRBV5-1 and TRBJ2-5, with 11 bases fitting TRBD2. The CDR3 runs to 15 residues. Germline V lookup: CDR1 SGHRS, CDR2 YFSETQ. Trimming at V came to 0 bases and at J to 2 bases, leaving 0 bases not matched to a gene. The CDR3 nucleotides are TGCGCCAGCAGCTTGGGGACTAGCGGGCAAGAGACCCAGTACTTC. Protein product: CASSLGTSGQETQYF.

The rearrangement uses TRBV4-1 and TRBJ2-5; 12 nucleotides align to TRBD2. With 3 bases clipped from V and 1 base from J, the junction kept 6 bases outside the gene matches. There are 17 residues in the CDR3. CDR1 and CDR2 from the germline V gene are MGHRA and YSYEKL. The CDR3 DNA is TGCGCCAGCAGCCAGGCTACTAGCGGGGGGTTCCAAGAGACCCAGTACTTC. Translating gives CASSQATSGGFQETQYF.

CDR3 in amino acids: CASSPKRQGAVEAFF. CDR3 DNA sequence: TGTGCCAGCAGCCCTAAACGGCAGGGGGCAGTTGAAGCTTTCTTT. The V and J genes are TRBV6-5 and TRBJ1-1; 8 bases agree with TRBD1. Germline values: CDR1 MNHEY, CDR2 SVGAGI. With V trimmed by 6 bases and J by 7 bases, 13 bases remained unmatched. This CDR3 region has 15 residues.

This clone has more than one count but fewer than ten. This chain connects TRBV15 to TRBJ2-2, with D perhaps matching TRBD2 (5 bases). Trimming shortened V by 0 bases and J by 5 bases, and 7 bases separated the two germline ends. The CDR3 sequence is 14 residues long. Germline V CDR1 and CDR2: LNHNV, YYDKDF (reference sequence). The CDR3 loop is CATSRDWRTGELFF. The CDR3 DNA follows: TGTGCCACCAGCAGAGATTGGAGGACCGGGGAGCTGTTTTTT. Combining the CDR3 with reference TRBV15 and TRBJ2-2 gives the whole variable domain DAMVIQNPRYQVTQFGKPVTLSCSQTLNHNVMYWYQQKSSQAPKLLFHYYDKDFNNEADTPDNFQSRRPNTSFCFLDIRSPGLGDTAMYLCATSRDWRTGELFFGEGSRLTVL.

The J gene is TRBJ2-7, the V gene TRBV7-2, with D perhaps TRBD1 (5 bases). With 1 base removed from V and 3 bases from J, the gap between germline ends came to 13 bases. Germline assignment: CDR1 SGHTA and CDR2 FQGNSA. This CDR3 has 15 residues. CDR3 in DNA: TGTGCCAGCAGCTTAGGCTCGGACACTTACTACGAGCAGTACTTC. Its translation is CASSLGSDTYYEQYF.

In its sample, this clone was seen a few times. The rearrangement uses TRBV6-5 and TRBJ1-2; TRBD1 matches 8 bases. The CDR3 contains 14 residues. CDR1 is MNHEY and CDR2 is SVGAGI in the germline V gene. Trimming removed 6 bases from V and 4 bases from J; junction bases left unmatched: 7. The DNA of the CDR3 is TGTGCCAGCAGATCTCGACAGGGGATCTATGGCTACACCTTC. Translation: CASRSRQGIYGYTF.

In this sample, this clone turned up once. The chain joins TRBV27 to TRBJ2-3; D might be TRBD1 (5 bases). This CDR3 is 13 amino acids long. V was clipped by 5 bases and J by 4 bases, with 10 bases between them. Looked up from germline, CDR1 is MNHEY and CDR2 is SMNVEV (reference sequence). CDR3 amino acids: CASSHQGADTQYF. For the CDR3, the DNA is TGTGCCAGCAGTCATCAGGGTGCAGATACGCAGTATTTT.

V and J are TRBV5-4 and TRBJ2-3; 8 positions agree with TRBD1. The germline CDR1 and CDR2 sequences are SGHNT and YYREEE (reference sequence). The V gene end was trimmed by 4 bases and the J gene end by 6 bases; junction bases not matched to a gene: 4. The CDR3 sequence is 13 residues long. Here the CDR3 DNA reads TGTGCCAGCAGCCAAACAGGGGGGGATACGCAGTATTTT. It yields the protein CASSQTGGDTQYF.

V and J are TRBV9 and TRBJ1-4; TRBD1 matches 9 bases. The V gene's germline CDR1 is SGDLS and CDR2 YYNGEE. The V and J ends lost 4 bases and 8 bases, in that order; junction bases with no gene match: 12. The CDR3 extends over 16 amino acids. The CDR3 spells CASSKNRGRNREKLFF. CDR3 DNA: TGTGCCAGCAGCAAAAACAGGGGGCGGAATAGGGAAAAACTGTTTTTT.

CDR3 in amino acids: CAISASRTQYF. In DNA, the CDR3 is TGTGCCATCAGTGCGTCTCGGACGCAGTATTTT. This chain links TRBV10-3 with TRBJ2-3; D remains unclear. Germline V gene data show CDR1 as ENHRY and CDR2 as SYGVKD. The V gene lost 4 bases and the J gene lost 9 bases, with 8 bases spanning the gap. The CDR3 length is 11 residues.